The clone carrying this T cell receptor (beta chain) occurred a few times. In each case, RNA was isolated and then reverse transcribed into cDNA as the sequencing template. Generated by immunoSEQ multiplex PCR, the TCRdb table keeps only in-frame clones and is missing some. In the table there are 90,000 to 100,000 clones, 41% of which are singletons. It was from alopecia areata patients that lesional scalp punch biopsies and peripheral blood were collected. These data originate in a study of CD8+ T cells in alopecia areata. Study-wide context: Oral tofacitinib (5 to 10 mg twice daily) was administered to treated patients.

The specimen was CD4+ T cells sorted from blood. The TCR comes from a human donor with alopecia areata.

The CDR3 sequence: CASQKLGEQYF. The DNA for the CDR3 is TGTGCCAGTCAAAAACTGGGGGAGCAGTACTTC. The J gene is TRBJ2-7, the V gene TRBV27; D is uncertain. The CDR3 length is 11 residues. Germline V lookup: CDR1 MNHEY, CDR2 SMNVEV (reference sequence). Trimming stripped 9 bases from V and 7 bases from J, with 13 bases between.